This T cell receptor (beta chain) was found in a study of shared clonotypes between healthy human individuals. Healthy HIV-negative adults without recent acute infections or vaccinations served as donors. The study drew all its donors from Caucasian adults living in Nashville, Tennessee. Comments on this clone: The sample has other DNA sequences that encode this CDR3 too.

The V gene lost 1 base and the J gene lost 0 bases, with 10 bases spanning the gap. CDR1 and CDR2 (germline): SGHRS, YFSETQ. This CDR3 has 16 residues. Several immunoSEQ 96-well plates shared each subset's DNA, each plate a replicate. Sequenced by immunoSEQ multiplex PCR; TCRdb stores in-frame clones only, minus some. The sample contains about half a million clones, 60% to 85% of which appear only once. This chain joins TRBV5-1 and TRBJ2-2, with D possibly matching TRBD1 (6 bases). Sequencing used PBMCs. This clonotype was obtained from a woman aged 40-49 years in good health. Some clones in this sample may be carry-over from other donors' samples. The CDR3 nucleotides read TGCGCCAGCAGCTTGACAGGGAACCCGAACACCGGGGAGCTGTTTTTT. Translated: CASSLTGNPNTGELFF.